A single sample gave rise to the 10 T cell receptor beta chains below, sequenced in a study of cytomegalovirus exposure and HLA in healthy donors. PCR employed 60 Vbeta and 13 Jbeta primers. The assay was immunoSEQ multiplex PCR, and TCRdb's table has in-frame clones only and misses some. This specimen shows just over 150,000 clones; the ten leading clones hold roughly 1.9%. Source material: PBMCs. Receptor source: a young man in good health and CMV-seronegative.

This chain connects TRBV4-2 to TRBJ2-2, with 13 bases aligning to TRBD2. Germline assignment: CDR1 LGHNA and CDR2 YNFKEQ. Trimming at V came to 1 base and at J to 6 bases, leaving 8 bases not matched to a gene. CDR3 length equals 18 residues. DNA for the CDR3: TGTGCCAGCAGCCAAGTCGGGACTAGCGGGAACATAGCCGGGGAGCTGTTTTTT. The encoded protein is CASSQVGTSGNIAGELFF.

The chain recombines TRBV5-4 with TRBJ1-1; 8 bases line up with TRBD1. The trim removed 0 bases at V and 7 bases at J, leaving 5 bases unmatched. Per the germline V gene, CDR1 is SGHNT and CDR2 is YYREEE (reference sequence). The CDR3 covers 14 residues. CDR3 sequence: CASSLASGQGEAFF. The DNA of the CDR3 is TGTGCCAGCAGCTTGGCGAGCGGACAGGGTGAAGCTTTCTTT.

The V gene is TRBV5-5, the J gene TRBJ1-2; tentative D call: TRBD1 (5 bases). Germline values: CDR1 SGHKS, CDR2 YYEKEE (reference sequence). The CDR3 contains 14 residues. Trimming stripped 0 bases from V and 2 bases from J, with 8 bases between. The CDR3 sequence is CASSLGGKNYGYTF. CDR3 in DNA: TGTGCCAGCAGCTTGGGGGGCAAAAACTATGGCTACACCTTC.

V gene TRBV13 combines with J gene TRBJ1-2; 7 bases are a match to TRBD1. Germline V gene sequence: CDR1 PRHDT, CDR2 FYEKMQ (reference sequence). This CDR3 contains 15 residues. Trimming cost V 5 bases and J 4 bases; bases outside gene matches: 10. CDR3 in amino acids: CASSQAWQGVYGYTF. In nucleotides, the CDR3 is TGTGCCAGCAGCCAGGCGTGGCAGGGGGTCTATGGCTACACCTTC.

The gene calls are TRBV4-1 and TRBJ2-7; 7 nucleotides line up with TRBD1. The length of the CDR3 is 14 residues. Per germline, CDR1 MGHRA and CDR2 YSYEKL. The V and J ends lost 5 bases and 6 bases, in that order; junction bases with no gene match: 10. This chain's CDR3 is CASSYDREFSEQYF. In nucleotides, the CDR3 is TGCGCCAGCAGCTACGACAGGGAATTTTCCGAGCAGTACTTC.

The V gene is TRBV5-1, the J gene TRBJ1-6; TRBD1 agrees at 8 bases. The CDR3 contains 18 residues. The germline V gene encodes CDR1 SGHRS and CDR2 YFSETQ. With V trimmed by 0 bases and J by 1 base, 6 bases remained unmatched. DNA for the CDR3: TGCGCCAGCAGCTTGGGCCGGGACAGGATTTCCTATAATTCACCCCTCCACTTT. Residues: CASSLGRDRISYNSPLHF.

This chain's CDR3 is CASSGRTGDYGYTF. CDR3 DNA sequence: TGTGCCAGCAGCGGTCGGACAGGGGACTATGGCTACACCTTC. The gene calls are TRBV7-9 and TRBJ1-2; TRBD1 matches 9 bases. Losses at the gene ends were 5 bases for V and 3 bases for J; bases not matched to a gene: 4. This CDR3 spans 14 amino acids. Germline CDR1 and CDR2: SEHNR and FQNEAQ (reference sequence).

The chain links TRBV6-5 to TRBJ2-7; 7 bases map to TRBD1. The V gene's germline CDR1 is MNHEY and CDR2 SVGAGI. This CDR3 has 15 amino acids. The V and J ends lost 1 base and 5 bases, in that order; junction bases with no gene match: 8. The CDR3 nucleotides read TGTGCCAGCAGTTACTACGGACAGGTGATGAACGAGCAGTACTTC. The encoded protein is CASSYYGQVMNEQYF.

The gene calls are TRBV25-1 and TRBJ2-5; possibly TRBD1 for D (6 bases). The tail of the sequence fits TRBJ2-7 better, so the J call may be wrong. Germline CDR1 is MGHDK and CDR2 is SYGVNS. The CDR3 is 14 residues long. The CDR3 region has the DNA TGTGCCAGCAGTGAACCTACAGGGAAGGACGAGCAGTACTTC. Amino acid sequence: CASSEPTGKDEQYF.

The rearrangement joins TRBV9 to TRBJ2-5, with 8 bases aligning to TRBD2. Looked up from germline, CDR1 is SGDLS and CDR2 is YYNGEE. With 0 bases clipped from V and 3 bases from J, the junction kept 1 base outside the gene matches. The CDR3 totals 14 residues. The CDR3 here is CASSVGGGKETQYF. In DNA, the CDR3 is TGTGCCAGCAGCGTAGGCGGGGGGAAAGAGACCCAGTACTTC.